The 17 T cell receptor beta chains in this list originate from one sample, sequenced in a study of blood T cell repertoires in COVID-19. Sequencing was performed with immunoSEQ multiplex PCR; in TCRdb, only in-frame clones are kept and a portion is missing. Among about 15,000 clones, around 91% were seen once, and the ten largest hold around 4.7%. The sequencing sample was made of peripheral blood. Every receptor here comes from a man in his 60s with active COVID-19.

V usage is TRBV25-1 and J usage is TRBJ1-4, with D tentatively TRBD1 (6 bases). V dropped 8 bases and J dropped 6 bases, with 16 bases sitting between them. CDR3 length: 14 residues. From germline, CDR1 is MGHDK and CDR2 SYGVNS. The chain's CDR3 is CASSTTGLDEKLFF. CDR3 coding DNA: TGTGCCAGCTCAACTACAGGGTTGGATGAAAAACTGTTTTTT.

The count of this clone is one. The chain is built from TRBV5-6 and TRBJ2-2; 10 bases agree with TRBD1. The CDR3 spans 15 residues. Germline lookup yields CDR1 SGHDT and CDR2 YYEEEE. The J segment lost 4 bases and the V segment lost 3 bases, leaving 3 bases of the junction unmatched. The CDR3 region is CASSWGQGTTGELFF. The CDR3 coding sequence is TGTGCCAGCAGCTGGGGACAGGGGACCACCGGGGAGCTGTTTTTT.

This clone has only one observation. The CDR3 spells CASSYTRAHSNQPQHF. CDR3 bases: TGTGCCAGCAGTTACACCAGGGCCCATAGCAATCAGCCCCAGCATTTT. The genes are TRBV6-5 and TRBJ1-5; D possibly corresponds to TRBD1 (5 bases). The CDR3 is 16 residues long. V gave up 2 bases and J gave up 0 bases, with 11 bases separating them. Germline CDR1 MNHEY, CDR2 SVGAGI.

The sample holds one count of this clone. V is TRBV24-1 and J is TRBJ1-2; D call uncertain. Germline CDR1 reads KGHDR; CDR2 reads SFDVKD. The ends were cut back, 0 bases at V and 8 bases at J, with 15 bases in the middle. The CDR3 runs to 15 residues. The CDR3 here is CATSDLEWRCNGYTF. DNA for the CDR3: TGTGCCACCAGTGATTTGGAGTGGCGGTGTAACGGCTACACCTTC.

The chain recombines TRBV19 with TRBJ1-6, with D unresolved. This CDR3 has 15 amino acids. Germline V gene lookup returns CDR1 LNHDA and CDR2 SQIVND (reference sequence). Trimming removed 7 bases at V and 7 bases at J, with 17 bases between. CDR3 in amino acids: CASNFVPQLNSPLHF. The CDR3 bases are TGTGCCAGTAATTTTGTTCCACAGCTGAATTCACCCCTCCACTTT.

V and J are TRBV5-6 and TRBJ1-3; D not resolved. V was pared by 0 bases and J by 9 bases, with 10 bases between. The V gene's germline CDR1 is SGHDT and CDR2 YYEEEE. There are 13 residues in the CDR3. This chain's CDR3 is CASSLVSTSTIYF. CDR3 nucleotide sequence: TGTGCCAGCAGCTTGGTTTCAACGAGCACCATATATTTT. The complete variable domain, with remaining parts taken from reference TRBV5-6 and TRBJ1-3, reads DAGVTQSPTHLIKTRGQQVTLRCSPKSGHDTVSWYQQALGQGPQFIFQYYEEEERQRGNFPDRFSGHQFPNYSSELNVNALLLGDSALYLCASSLVSTSTIYFGEGSWLTVV.

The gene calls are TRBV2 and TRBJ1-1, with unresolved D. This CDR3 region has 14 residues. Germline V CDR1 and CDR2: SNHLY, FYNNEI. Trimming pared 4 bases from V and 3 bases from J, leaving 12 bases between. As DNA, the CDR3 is TGTGCCAGCAGTGGTCTCCACGGGGACACTGAAGCTTTCTTT. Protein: CASSGLHGDTEAFF.

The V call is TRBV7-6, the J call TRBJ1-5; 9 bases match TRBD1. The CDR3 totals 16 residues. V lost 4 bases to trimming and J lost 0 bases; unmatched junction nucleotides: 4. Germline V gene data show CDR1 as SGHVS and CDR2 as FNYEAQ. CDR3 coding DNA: TGTGCCAGCAGCTCCGGGACAGGGTCTAGCAATCAGCCCCAGCATTTT. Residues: CASSSGTGSSNQPQHF.

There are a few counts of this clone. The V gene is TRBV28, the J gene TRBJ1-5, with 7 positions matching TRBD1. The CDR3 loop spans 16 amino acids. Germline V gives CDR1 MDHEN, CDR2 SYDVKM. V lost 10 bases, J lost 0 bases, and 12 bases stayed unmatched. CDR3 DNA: TGTGCCACCGTAGGAGGGACAGCCTATAGCAATCAGCCCCAGCATTTT. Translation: CATVGGTAYSNQPQHF.

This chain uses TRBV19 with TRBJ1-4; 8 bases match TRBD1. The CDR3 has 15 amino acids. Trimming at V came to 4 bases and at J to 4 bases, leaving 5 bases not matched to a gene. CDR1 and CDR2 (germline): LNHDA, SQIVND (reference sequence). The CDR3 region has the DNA TGTGCCAGTAGTACAGGACAGGGTGGTAATGAAAAACTGTTTTTT. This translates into CASSTGQGGNEKLFF.

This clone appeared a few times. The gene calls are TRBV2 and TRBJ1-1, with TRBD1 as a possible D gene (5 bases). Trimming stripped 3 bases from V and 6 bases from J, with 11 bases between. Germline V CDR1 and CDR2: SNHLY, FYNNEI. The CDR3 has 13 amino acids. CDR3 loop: CASSDRAAPEAFF. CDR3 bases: TGTGCCAGCAGTGACAGGGCCGCTCCTGAAGCTTTCTTT.

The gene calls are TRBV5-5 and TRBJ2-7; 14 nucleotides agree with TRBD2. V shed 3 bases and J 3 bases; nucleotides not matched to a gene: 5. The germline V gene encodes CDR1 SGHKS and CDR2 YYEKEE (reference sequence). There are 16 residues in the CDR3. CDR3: CASSSGLAGGSYEQYV. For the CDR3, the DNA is TGTGCCAGCAGCTCAGGACTAGCGGGGGGCAGCTACGAGCAGTACGTC.

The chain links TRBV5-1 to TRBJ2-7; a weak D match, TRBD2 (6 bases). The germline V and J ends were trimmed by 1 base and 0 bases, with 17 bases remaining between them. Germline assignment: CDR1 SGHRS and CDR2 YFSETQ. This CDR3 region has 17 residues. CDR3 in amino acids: CASSLSPGGASSYEQYF. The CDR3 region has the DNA TGCGCCAGCAGCTTGTCCCCTGGCGGGGCGAGCTCCTACGAGCAGTACTTC.

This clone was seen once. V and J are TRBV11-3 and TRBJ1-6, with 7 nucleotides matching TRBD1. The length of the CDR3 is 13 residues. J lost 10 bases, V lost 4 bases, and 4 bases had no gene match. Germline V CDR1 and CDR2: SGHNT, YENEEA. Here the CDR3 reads CASSSGGRSPLHF. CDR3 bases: TGTGCCAGCAGCTCAGGGGGAAGGTCACCCCTCCACTTT.

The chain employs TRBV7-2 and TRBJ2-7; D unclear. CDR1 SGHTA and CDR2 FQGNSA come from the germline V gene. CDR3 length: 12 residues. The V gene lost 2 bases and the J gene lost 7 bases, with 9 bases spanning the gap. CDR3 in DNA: TGTGCCAGCAGCTTAATGACACGGGAGCAGTACTTC. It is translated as CASSLMTREQYF.

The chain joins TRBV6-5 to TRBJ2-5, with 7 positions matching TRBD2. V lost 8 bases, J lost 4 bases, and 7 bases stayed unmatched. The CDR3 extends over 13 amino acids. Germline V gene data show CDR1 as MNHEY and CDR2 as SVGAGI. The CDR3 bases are TGTGCCAGCGCCCTTACGGGAGGAGAGACCCAGTACTTC. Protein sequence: CASALTGGETQYF.

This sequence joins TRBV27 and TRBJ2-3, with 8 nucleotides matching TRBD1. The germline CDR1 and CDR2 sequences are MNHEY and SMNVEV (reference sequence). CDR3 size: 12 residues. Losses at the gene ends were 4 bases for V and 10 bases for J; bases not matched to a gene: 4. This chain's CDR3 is CASSSDRGAQYF. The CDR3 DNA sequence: TGTGCCAGCAGTTCCGACAGGGGTGCGCAGTATTTT.